Listed below are T cell receptor beta chains from one sample, sequenced in a study of blood T cell repertoires in COVID-19. The repertoire was sequenced with immunoSEQ multiplex PCR; TCRdb's copy has only in-frame clones and lacks some. The sample consists of around 260,000 clones, around four fifths of them appearing once. The sequencing input was peripheral blood. The source of these receptors is a woman between 45 and 65 years old who had recovered from COVID-19. CDR3s include the opening cysteine and the closing phenylalanine or tryptophan. A D gene is named only where the DNA matches it firmly. Clone size appears in some rows only: once, few, many, or a class for an expanded clone.

>few|TRBD1|TRBV9|TRBJ1-5
CASSEGQGSNQPQHF
>-|TRBD2|TRBV5-1|TRBJ2-5
CASSPGLAGVETQYF
>-|-|TRBV2|TRBJ2-4
CARQGAKNIQYF
>-|TRBD2|TRBV9|TRBJ2-1
CASSGLAGRREQFF
>-|TRBD2|TRBV5-1|TRBJ2-3
CATSKTSGTDTQYF
>once|-|TRBV27|TRBJ2-2
CASSFISGAGELFF
>many|TRBD1|TRBV2|TRBJ2-5
CASSESGQGYETQYF
>-|-|TRBV4-3|TRBJ2-6
CASSQVSNSGANVLTF
>-|-|TRBV6-2/TRBV6-3|TRBJ2-7
CASSHRATPPYEQYF
>-|-|TRBV29-1|TRBJ1-5
CSVGDFNQPQHF
>-|TRBD1|TRBV7-6|TRBJ2-3
CASSKQGARNTQYF
>few|-|TRBV20-1|TRBJ2-2
CSASHTMNTGELFF
>-|TRBD1|TRBV29-1|TRBJ1-2
CSVEGRDREYGYTF
>-|TRBD2|TRBV9|TRBJ2-3
CASSPSASGGAGTDTQYF
>-|-|TRBV20-1|TRBJ2-7
CSARRGGEQYF
>-|-|TRBV5-1|TRBJ2-3
CASSLAGTPDTQYF
>-|-|TRBV4-3|TRBJ1-2
CASSQGAGVAYGYTF
>-|-|TRBV6-1|TRBJ2-1
CASSDGLWGVYNEQFF
>-|-|TRBV4-2|TRBJ2-7
CASSRNRYEQYF
>-|-|TRBV19|TRBJ1-5
CASNIGGMAQHF
>-|TRBD1|TRBV2|TRBJ1-2
CASSTGTGADLWGYTF
>-|-|TRBV6-6|TRBJ2-1
CASSSLSSYNEQFF
>-|TRBD2|TRBV5-1|TRBJ2-3
CASSLTSGRSTDTQYF
>-|-|TRBV28|TRBJ2-3
CASNGGSTDTQYF
>few|-|TRBV19|TRBJ1-1
CASSILLGRGNTEAFF
>-|-|TRBV19|TRBJ1-1
CASSVSRNTEAFF
>-|-|TRBV5-1|TRBJ2-3
CASSLAGVGTDTQYF
>few|-|TRBV12-3/TRBV12-4|TRBJ2-5
CASSLSPRETQYF
>-|TRBD1|TRBV7-2|TRBJ1-5
CASSSPPDRFLNQPQHF